A selection of T cell receptor beta chains follows, all from one sample in a study of identical twins. TCRdb itself ran the 5' RACE reads through MiXCR, one entry per CDR3 protein. This table has under 900,000 distinct CDR3 sequences, around 12% appearing once. These data were also filed under a second study, of yellow fever vaccine responses in identical twins.

Sequencing used PBMCs. Receptors were obtained from a woman aged 18-35 years in good health. CDR3s include the opening cysteine and the closing phenylalanine or tryptophan. D genes are given only for firm matches. Only some rows state a clone size, as once, few, many or a class for expanded clones.

J gene,D gene,V gene,clone size,CDR3 protein,CDR3 DNA
TRBJ2-2,-,TRBV12-3/TRBV12-4,-,CASSFWNGLNTGELFF,TGTGCCAGCAGTTTCTGGAACGGGCTCAACACCGGGGAGCTGTTTTTT
TRBJ2-3,TRBD2,TRBV28,-,CASSLLLAGYEGTLYF,TGTGCCAGCAGTTTATTACTAGCGGGTTATGAAGGGACGCTGTATTTT
TRBJ2-1,-,TRBV7-9,many,CASSLRVGASYNEQFF,TGTGCCAGCAGCTTACGGGTCGGAGCCTCCTACAATGAGCAGTTCTTC
TRBJ2-7,TRBD2,TRBV7-2,-,CASSSASGFYEQYF,TGTGCCAGCAGCTCTGCTAGCGGTTTCTACGAGCAGTACTTC
TRBJ2-1,-,TRBV20-1,-,CSANKPGSYNEQFF,TGCAGTGCTAACAAACCCGGCTCCTACAATGAGCAGTTCTTC
TRBJ2-3,-,TRBV20-1,-,CSARDWGARDTQYF,TGCAGTGCTAGAGATTGGGGGGCCAGAGATACGCAGTATTTT
TRBJ2-3,-,TRBV5-1,-,CASSPPRSSTDTQYF,TGCGCCAGCAGCCCTCCTAGATCTAGCACAGATACGCAGTATTTT
TRBJ1-6,-,TRBV5-1,-,CASSWGGLSSYNSPLHF,TGCGCCAGCAGCTGGGGCGGGCTGAGCTCCTATAATTCACCCCTCCACTTT
TRBJ1-1,-,TRBV7-8,-,CASSLVGGVVDTEAFF,TGTGCCAGCAGCTTAGTGGGAGGGGTAGTGGACACTGAAGCTTTCTTT
TRBJ2-5,-,TRBV4-1,many,CASSQGNEETQYF,TGCGCCAGCAGCCAGGGTAACGAAGAGACCCAGTACTTC
TRBJ2-3,-,TRBV9,-,CASSVGNFPDTQYF,TGTGCCAGCAGCGTAGGGAACTTCCCGGATACGCAGTATTTT
TRBJ2-1,-,TRBV20-1,once,CSARVAGNLYNEQFF,TGCAGTGCTAGAGTCGCAGGGAACTTATACAATGAGCAGTTCTTC
TRBJ1-1,TRBD1,TRBV7-2,many,CASSAPSGGKTEAFF,TGTGCCAGCAGCGCCCCCTCAGGGGGAAAGACTGAAGCTTTCTTT
TRBJ2-4,TRBD2,TRBV28,few,CASSWTRGDIQYF,TGTGCCAGCAGTTGGACTCGGGGGGACATTCAGTACTTC
TRBJ2-3,TRBD2,TRBV27,-,CASSLYAGVGTDTQYF,TGTGCCAGCAGTTTATACGCGGGGGTTGGCACAGATACGCAGTATTTT
TRBJ2-1,-,TRBV20-1,-,CSAPGNHEQFF,TGCAGTGCCCCGGGGAATCATGAGCAGTTCTTC
TRBJ2-3,-,TRBV11-2,many,CASSPIMTGREKDTQYF,TGTGCCAGCAGCCCAATAATGACAGGTCGCGAGAAAGATACGCAGTATTTT
TRBJ2-5,-,TRBV28,-,CASTLGGRGAGETQYF,TGTGCCAGCACCTTGGGCGGAAGGGGGGCCGGAGAGACCCAGTACTTC
TRBJ2-1,TRBD2,TRBV12-3/TRBV12-4,-,CASSLSPSGRRAQFF,TGTGCCAGCAGTTTAAGTCCGAGCGGGAGAAGGGCGCAGTTCTTC
TRBJ2-1,TRBD1,TRBV9,-,CASSVEGTGGAGDEQFF,TGTGCCAGCAGCGTAGAGGGGACAGGGGGCGCGGGTGATGAGCAGTTCTTC
TRBJ2-7,-,TRBV11-2,few,CASSLVGYQYEQYF,TGTGCCAGCAGCTTAGTGGGCTACCAATACGAGCAGTACTTC
TRBJ1-1,-,TRBV12-3/TRBV12-4,many,CASSLKGPEAFF,TGTGCCAGCAGTTTAAAAGGGCCTGAAGCTTTCTTT
TRBJ2-3,-,TRBV10-3,few,CASTKRGADTQYF,TGTGCCAGTACCAAGAGGGGGGCGGATACGCAGTATTTT
TRBJ2-3,TRBD1,TRBV5-6,many,CASSLPTGWPDTQYF,TGTGCCAGCAGCTTGCCGACAGGGTGGCCAGATACGCAGTATTTT
TRBJ2-1,-,TRBV20-1,few,CSARLAIGSYNEQFF,TGCAGTGCTAGACTAGCGATCGGCTCCTACAATGAGCAGTTCTTC
TRBJ2-2,TRBD2,TRBV24-1,-,CATSDYSGDNTGELFF,TGTGCCACCAGTGATTATAGCGGGGACAACACCGGGGAGCTGTTTTTT
TRBJ2-3,-,TRBV19,few,CASSNLADTQYF,TGTGCCAGTAGTAACCTGGCAGATACGCAGTATTTT
TRBJ2-7,-,TRBV12-3/TRBV12-4,-,CASSLALLADEQYF,TGTGCCAGCAGTTTAGCGCTGTTAGCAGACGAGCAGTACTTC
TRBJ2-5,TRBD1,TRBV14,few,CASSRDRGPQETQYF,TGTGCCAGCAGCCGAGACAGGGGCCCACAAGAGACCCAGTACTTC
TRBJ2-3,-,TRBV20-1,few,CSAKATKKGRRLGTTDTQYF,TGCAGTGCTAAAGCAACCAAAAAGGGACGGCGACTAGGGACCACAGATACGCAGTATTTT
TRBJ2-3,-,TRBV7-6,few,CASSLASLSTDTQYF,TGTGCCAGCAGCTTAGCGAGCCTTAGCACAGATACGCAGTATTTT
TRBJ2-3,-,TRBV9,few,CASSGGSHTRTDTQYF,TGTGCCAGCAGCGGAGGTAGCCACACCCGCACAGATACGCAGTATTTT
TRBJ1-4,-,TRBV12-3/TRBV12-4,-,CASSLMGWEEKLFF,TGTGCCAGCAGTTTAATGGGTTGGGAGGAAAAACTGTTTTTT
TRBJ2-7,-,TRBV12-5,-,CASGMNPGHPSYEQYF,TGTGCTAGTGGTATGAACCCGGGACATCCCTCCTACGAGCAGTACTTC
TRBJ1-2,-,TRBV4-2,many,CASSLSPGAGDGYTF,TGTGCCAGCAGCCTAAGCCCAGGCGCGGGGGATGGCTACACCTTC
TRBJ2-5,-,TRBV6-5,few,CASSYSIGGADPETQYF,TGTGCCAGCAGTTATTCCATAGGGGGGGCAGACCCAGAGACCCAGTACTTC
TRBJ2-1,-,TRBV9,many,CASSVFLGGEQFF,TGTGCCAGCAGCGTATTCCTAGGTGGTGAGCAGTTCTTC